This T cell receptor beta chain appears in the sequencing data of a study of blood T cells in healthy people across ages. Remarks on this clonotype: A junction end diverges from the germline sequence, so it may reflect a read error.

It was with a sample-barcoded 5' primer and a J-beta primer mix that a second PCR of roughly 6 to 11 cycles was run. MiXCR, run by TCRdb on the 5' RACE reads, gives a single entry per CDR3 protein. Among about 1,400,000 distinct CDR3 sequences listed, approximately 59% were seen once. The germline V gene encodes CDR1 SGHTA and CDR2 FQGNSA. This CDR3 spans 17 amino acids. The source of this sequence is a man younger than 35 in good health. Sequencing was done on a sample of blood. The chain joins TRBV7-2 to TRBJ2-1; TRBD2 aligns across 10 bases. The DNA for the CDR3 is TGTGCCAGCAGCATAGCGGGAGGAACCTCCTCCTACAATGAGCAGTTCTTC. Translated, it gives CASSIAGGTSSYNEQFF.